The present T cell receptor (beta chain) was sequenced within a study of T cell repertoires in cytomegalovirus infection. Study details: CMV epitopes in the study were HLA-C-restricted (recently identified) and HLA-B-restricted (well studied). Public TCR beta signatures marked donors with CMV infection and the matching HLA.

Remarks on this clonotype: Its cognate antigen is unknown.

Findings of the study overall: Across the ex vivo response, the dominant clonotypes were HLA-C-restricted CMV-specific TCR beta clonotypes. Summed public TCR beta family frequency identified CMV carriers bearing the relevant HLA.

The CDR3 is 16 residues long. Germline CDR1 SGHVS, CDR2 FQNEAQ. V lost 1 base and J lost 0; bases outside the gene matches: 3. From the reads, TCRdb called clonotypes with MiXCR, one entry per CDR3 protein. The data show 110,000 to 150,000 distinct CDR3 sequences, 25% to 35% seen once. The sample consisted of CD8+ T cells from cultured PBMCs, taken from culture after CMV antigen stimulation. This receptor was obtained from a human donor in good health (CMV status not recorded). Some clones in this sample may be carry-over from other donors' samples. This sequence joins TRBV7-8 and TRBJ2-5; 9 nucleotides match TRBD2. In nucleotides, the CDR3 is TGTGCCAGCAGCTTAGGGGCGGGGGGGTACCAAGAGACCCAGTACTTC. Translating gives CASSLGAGGYQETQYF.